Below are 17 T cell receptor beta chains sequenced from a single sample in a study of T-cell reconstitution after alpha-beta-depleted transplantation in children. Unique molecular identifiers featured in how the TCRbeta library was prepared. TCRdb re-called the PCR reads through MiXCR, storing one row per CDR3 protein. Among 150,000 to 200,000 distinct CDR3 sequences listed, approximately 7% were seen once. The specimen was PBMCs from the stem cell graft donor, collected from the stem cell graft. The receptors derive from a human donor who donated a stem cell graft to a child with Wiskott-Aldrich syndrome.

This clonotype was detected ten times or more. This rearrangement joins TRBV12-3 or TRBV12-4 to TRBJ1-2; maybe TRBD1 (6 bases). The CDR3 is 12 residues long. The V end lost 11 bases, the J end lost 6 bases, and 16 bases lay between the germline ends. CDR3 region: CAAGGFWDGYTF. For the CDR3, the DNA is TGTGCCGCCGGGGGCTTTTGGGATGGCTACACCTTC.

A word on this clonotype: The junction departs from the called germline gene at one end, perhaps through a read error. The chain joins TRBV5-4 to TRBJ2-7; 7 positions match TRBD2. The CDR3 extends over 13 amino acids. Germline V CDR1 and CDR2: SGHNT, YYREEE (reference sequence). CDR3 loop: CAGSLGLSYEQYF. CDR3 in DNA: TGTGCCGGCAGCTTGGGACTATCCTACGAGCAGTACTTC.

This clonotype was counted ten times or more. This rearrangement joins TRBV12-3 or TRBV12-4 to TRBJ2-2; possible D gene TRBD2, 5 bases. CDR3 length equals 13 residues. Deletions cut 1 base from V and 5 bases from J, with 5 bases between. The CDR3 reads CASSLGGTGELFF. As DNA, the CDR3 is TGTGCCAGCAGTTTAGGAGGGACCGGGGAGCTGTTTTTT.

There are many counts of this clonotype. The chain carries TRBV13 and TRBJ2-3, with a weak D call TRBD2 (5 bases). The germline V gene encodes CDR1 PRHDT and CDR2 FYEKMQ (reference sequence). The CDR3 totals 16 residues. Between the trimmed V and J ends, which lost 4 bases and 3 bases, there was a span of 17 bases. This chain's CDR3 is CASSSTRTLGTDTQYF. The CDR3 DNA sequence: TGTGCCAGCAGCTCAACTAGAACCTTAGGAACAGATACGCAGTATTTT.

This clonotype was observed many times. The CDR3 here is CASSLSSGAEAFF. For the CDR3, the DNA is TGCGCCAGCAGCTTATCTTCCGGGGCTGAAGCTTTCTTT. The chain uses TRBV5-1 and TRBJ1-1; no firm D call. Deletions cut 2 bases from V and 6 bases from J, with 11 bases between. This CDR3 is 13 amino acids long. Germline values: CDR1 SGHRS, CDR2 YFSETQ.

This clonotype was seen many times. The chain is built from TRBV10-2 and TRBJ2-2; D might be TRBD2 (6 bases). The CDR3 consists of 14 residues. Germline lookup yields CDR1 WSHSY and CDR2 SAAADI. V shed 6 bases and J shed 1 base, with 9 bases lying between them. CDR3 region: CASRDYQNTGELFF. CDR3 sequence (DNA): TGCGCCAGCAGGGACTACCAGAACACCGGGGAGCTGTTTTTT.

This clonotype was picked up many times. The V and J genes are TRBV4-1 and TRBJ1-5; perhaps TRBD1 as D (5 bases). Trimming took 0 bases from V and 4 from J, leaving 16 bases between them. CDR3 length: 17 amino acids. Germline V CDR1 and CDR2: MGHRA, YSYEKL. The CDR3 bases are TGCGCCAGCAGCCAAGAAGGTCTGGGGACGGATAATCAGCCCCAGCATTTT. Its translation is CASSQEGLGTDNQPQHF.

The table lists this clonotype with many counts. This chain joins TRBV7-9 and TRBJ1-1; 7 bases align to TRBD1. The CDR3 is made up of 15 amino acids. CDR1 and CDR2 (germline): SEHNR, FQNEAQ (reference sequence). V was clipped by 2 bases and J by 11 bases; unmatched bases: 14. CDR3 DNA: TGTGCCAGCAGCTTAAAGGAATGGGACAGCCTGAGGGCTTTCTTT. Translation: CASSLKEWDSLRAFF.

This clonotype came up many times. The chain joins TRBV6-1 to TRBJ1-6; D is possibly TRBD1 (5 bases). Germline loops: CDR1 MNHNS, CDR2 SASEGT. Trimming removed 9 bases at V and 9 bases at J, with 18 bases between. The CDR3 length is 14 residues. The CDR3 coding sequence is TGTGCCAGTTACGAGGGGCTCTGGGGTTCACCCCTCCACTTT. Translation: CASYEGLWGSPLHF.

This clonotype has at least ten counts. The chain uses TRBV20-1 and TRBJ2-3, with 11 bases lining up with TRBD2. The CDR3 sequence is 14 residues long. The trim removed 5 bases at V and 5 bases at J, leaving 6 bases unmatched. Germline-derived CDR1 and CDR2 are DFQATT and SNEGSKA (reference sequence). CDR3: CSAFSGGAGDTQYF. The CDR3 DNA follows: TGCAGTGCTTTTAGCGGGGGGGCAGGAGATACGCAGTATTTT.

The chain couples TRBV5-1 to TRBJ1-6; TRBD1 matches 7 bases. The germline gives CDR1 SGHRS, CDR2 YFSETQ. Trimming at V came to 4 bases and at J to 9 bases, leaving 7 bases not matched to a gene. This CDR3 comprises 14 residues. The CDR3 DNA reads as TGCGCCAGCAGCCTGACAGGGTTGGTTTCACCCCTCCACTTT. Translating it yields CASSLTGLVSPLHF.

The chain uses TRBV7-9 and TRBJ2-1; D is perhaps TRBD2 (6 bases). The ends were cut back, 5 bases at V and 1 base at J, with 15 bases in the middle. The CDR3 extends over 16 amino acids. Germline-derived CDR1 and CDR2 are SEHNR and FQNEAQ (reference sequence). The CDR3 protein is CASSPLGGRSYNEQFF. CDR3 coding DNA: TGTGCCAGCAGCCCCCTCGGGGGTCGGTCCTACAATGAGCAGTTCTTC. Full variable domain (outside the CDR3, taken from reference TRBV7-9 and TRBJ2-1): DTGVSQNPRHKITKRGQNVTFRCDPISEHNRLYWYRQTLGQGPEFLTYFQNEAQLEKSRLLSDRFSAERPKGSFSTLEIQRTEQGDSAMYLCASSPLGGRSYNEQFFGPGTRLTVL.

This clonotype was found many times. The genes are TRBV27 and TRBJ2-3, with TRBD1 matching over 11 bases. Germline CDR1 and CDR2: MNHEY and SMNVEV (reference sequence). Unmatched junction bases numbered 6, after V lost 2 bases and J lost 5 bases. The CDR3 is made up of 16 amino acids. CDR3 bases: TGTGCCAGCAGTTTAAGGACAGGGGGCACAAAAGATACGCAGTATTTT. Its protein is CASSLRTGGTKDTQYF.

The V gene is TRBV19, the J gene TRBJ2-1; 9 bases match TRBD1. The trim removed 9 bases at V and 2 bases at J, leaving 5 bases unmatched. Per germline, CDR1 LNHDA and CDR2 SQIVND (reference sequence). The CDR3 has 14 residues. This chain's CDR3 is CASTNRGPYNEQFF. DNA for the CDR3: TGTGCCAGCACTAACAGGGGGCCCTACAATGAGCAGTTCTTC.

This clonotype was recorded many times. The rearrangement links TRBV6-5 to TRBJ2-4; the D gene is possibly TRBD1 (6 bases). The germline gives CDR1 MNHEY, CDR2 SVGAGI. The CDR3 runs 13 residues. V was pared by 6 bases and J by 8 bases, with 14 bases between. The CDR3, as DNA: TGTGCCAGCAGCAAACCAGGGGTGGACATTCAGTACTTC. Amino acid sequence: CASSKPGVDIQYF.

This clonotype showed up many times. The chain combines TRBV7-9 with TRBJ2-7; D might be TRBD1 (6 bases). V was cut by 3 bases and J by 0 bases, with 9 bases left in between. The CDR3 runs to 14 residues. Germline assignment: CDR1 SEHNR and CDR2 FQNEAQ (reference sequence). The CDR3 spells CASSFSDSSYEQYF. The CDR3 DNA is TGTGCCAGCAGCTTTTCGGACAGCTCCTACGAGCAGTACTTC.

In its sample, this clonotype was seen many times. The genes are TRBV15 and TRBJ2-7; D tentatively reads TRBD1 or TRBD2 (5 bases each). V lost 3 bases to trimming and J lost 12 bases, with 18 bases between them. CDR3 size: 13 residues. The germline gives CDR1 LNHNV, CDR2 YYDKDF (reference sequence). CDR3: CATSRSRDRESYF. The CDR3 nucleotides read TGTGCCACCAGCAGGTCCCGGGACCGCGAATCGTACTTC.